This is a list of T cell receptor beta chains from one sample in a study of early T cells in non-severe SARS-CoV-2 infection. Each CDR3 protein gets one entry after TCRdb re-called the 5' RACE reads with MiXCR. The sample lists about 110,000 distinct CDR3 sequences, about 12% occurring once. This material consisted of whole blood, taken at baseline. The receptors were gathered from an adult who was a healthcare worker with PCR-confirmed SARS-CoV-2 infection or an uninfected control (not recorded which). Both conserved end residues are part of each CDR3. The order of the fields is V gene, J gene, clone size, D gene, CDR3 protein, CDR3 DNA. D genes are given only for firm matches. Clone size is stated in some rows and not others, as once, few, many or a class when expanded.

>TRBV10-3|TRBJ1-2|few|-
CAISDSGKTNYGYTF
TGTGCCATCAGTGACTCTGGGAAAACTAACTATGGCTACACCTTC
>TRBV7-9|TRBJ2-7|few|TRBD1
CASSPPVDRGNREQYF
TGTGCCAGCAGCCCCCCCGTAGACAGGGGAAATCGCGAGCAGTACTTC
>TRBV3-1|TRBJ2-1|few|-
CASSQDARYYNEQFF
TGTGCCAGCAGCCAAGACGCCCGTTATTACAATGAGCAGTTCTTC
>TRBV29-1|TRBJ2-7|-|-
CSVATTYEQYF
TGCAGCGTCGCGACGACCTACGAGCAGTACTTC
>TRBV27|TRBJ1-4|many|-
CASTQRGRSNEKLFF
TGTGCCAGCACCCAGCGGGGGCGGTCTAATGAAAAACTGTTTTTT
>TRBV7-9|TRBJ2-5|few|-
CASSPGKETQYF
TGTGCCAGCAGCCCAGGGAAAGAGACCCAGTACTTC
>TRBV7-2|TRBJ2-4|-|-
CASSSTPTVLAKNIQYF
TGTGCCAGCAGCTCAACGCCGACAGTGTTAGCCAAAAACATTCAGTACTTC
>TRBV27|TRBJ1-5|many|TRBD1
CASTPNARGLQPQHF
TGTGCCAGCACCCCTAATGCGAGGGGGCTTCAGCCCCAGCATTTT
>TRBV15|TRBJ2-1|few|-
CATSRWDGAFSYNEQFF
TGTGCCACCAGCAGGTGGGACGGAGCATTTTCCTACAATGAGCAGTTCTTC
>TRBV7-3|TRBJ2-2|-|-
CASSPTADSVRAGELFF
TGTGCCAGCAGCCCAACGGCGGACTCCGTGCGGGCCGGGGAGCTGTTTTTT
>TRBV2|TRBJ1-1|many|-
CASSERGTKNTEAFF
TGTGCCAGCAGTGAGAGGGGGACAAAGAACACTGAAGCTTTCTTT
>TRBV12-3/TRBV12-4|TRBJ2-3|-|-
CASGEDGTTDTQYF
TGTGCCAGCGGAGAGGACGGGACGACAGATACGCAGTATTTT
>TRBV18|TRBJ2-7|-|TRBD1
CASSPGQGAGDEQYF
TGTGCCAGCTCACCGGGACAGGGAGCGGGCGACGAGCAGTACTTC
>TRBV11-2|TRBJ2-2|-|-
CASSLELAGLNTGELFF
TGTGCCAGCAGCTTAGAGTTGGCAGGGCTAAACACCGGGGAGCTGTTTTTT
>TRBV12-3/TRBV12-4|TRBJ2-2|-|TRBD1
CASTLGGTGVTGELFF
TGTGCCAGCACCCTCGGAGGGACAGGGGTAACCGGGGAGCTGTTTTTT
>TRBV21-1|TRBJ1-3|-|-
CASSTKGITYYSGNTIYF
TGTGCCAGCAGCACCAAGGGCATCACTTATTACTCTGGAAACACCATATATTTT
>TRBV7-2|TRBJ2-3|many|TRBD2
CASSLAGGADTQYF
TGTGCCAGCAGCTTAGCTGGGGGGGCAGATACGCAGTATTTT
>TRBV20-1|TRBJ2-3|-|-
CSAGGRAPTDTQYF
TGCAGTGCTGGGGGCAGGGCCCCCACAGATACGCAGTATTTT
>TRBV24-1|TRBJ2-5|few|TRBD2
CATSSGLAGIETQYF
TGTGCCACCTCGTCGGGACTAGCGGGGATCGAGACCCAGTACTTC
>TRBV5-1|TRBJ2-7|-|-
CASSFSPMGSSYEQYF
TGCGCCAGCAGCTTTTCGCCCATGGGGAGCTCCTACGAGCAGTACTTC
>TRBV28|TRBJ1-1|-|TRBD1
CASSLWDRGGTEAFF
TGTGCCAGCAGTTTATGGGACAGGGGCGGGACTGAAGCTTTCTTT
>TRBV11-2|TRBJ1-3|-|-
CASSLPANGNTIYF
TGTGCCAGCAGCCTTCCAGCGAATGGAAACACCATATATTTT
>TRBV6-2/TRBV6-3|TRBJ2-1|many|-
CASSYSRQYNEQFF
TGTGCCAGCAGTTACTCTCGTCAGTACAATGAGCAGTTCTTC
>TRBV9|TRBJ2-7|-|-
CASSVGREQYF
TGTGCCAGCAGCGTAGGGCGCGAGCAGTACTTC
>TRBV24-1|TRBJ2-5|few|-
CATSDPPRSGTQETQYF
TGTGCCACCAGTGACCCCCCTCGGAGCGGAACCCAAGAGACCCAGTACTTC
>TRBV11-2|TRBJ2-5|few|TRBD2
CASSSGLADQETQYF
TGTGCCAGCAGCTCAGGGCTAGCGGACCAAGAGACCCAGTACTTC
>TRBV20-1|TRBJ1-2|few|TRBD1
CSAPTGALYGYTF
TGCAGTGCCCCCACAGGGGCCCTTTATGGCTACACCTTC
>TRBV10-3|TRBJ2-5|few|-
CAISAGVETQYF
TGTGCCATCAGTGCGGGGGTTGAGACCCAGTACTTC
>TRBV12-3/TRBV12-4|TRBJ1-2|-|-
CASRYGYYGYTF
TGTGCCAGCAGATACGGGTACTATGGCTACACCTTC
>TRBV12-5|TRBJ2-7|-|-
CASGLVRGVHEQYF
TGTGCTAGTGGTTTGGTACGAGGGGTCCACGAGCAGTACTTC
>TRBV18|TRBJ1-3|few|-
CASSPSGTGFGNTIYF
TGTGCCAGCTCACCATCCGGGACGGGCTTTGGAAACACCATATATTTT
>TRBV20-1|TRBJ2-3|few|-
CSARGWSSTDTQYF
TGCAGTGCTAGAGGGTGGAGTAGCACAGATACGCAGTATTTT
>TRBV14|TRBJ2-1|-|-
CASSQGGLVSYNEQFF
TGTGCCAGCAGCCAAGGGGGGCTAGTTTCCTACAATGAGCAGTTCTTC
>TRBV6-1|TRBJ1-6|few|-
CASSGGQRGSPLHF
TGTGCCAGCAGTGGCGGACAGAGAGGTTCACCCCTCCACTTT
>TRBV7-9|TRBJ1-1|-|-
CASSPTAGPTEAFF
TGTGCCAGCAGCCCGACGGCCGGACCCACTGAAGCTTTCTTT
>TRBV20-1|TRBJ1-5|many|-
CSARDFGQDSNQPQHF
TGCAGTGCTAGAGATTTTGGGCAGGATAGCAATCAGCCCCAGCATTTT
>TRBV12-3/TRBV12-4|TRBJ2-7|-|-
CASSASRGSGEQYF
TGTGCCAGCAGTGCATCAAGGGGATCGGGTGAGCAGTACTTC
>TRBV6-5|TRBJ1-3|many|-
CASSYSEGMRAGNTIYF
TGTGCCAGCAGTTACTCGGAGGGGATGAGGGCTGGAAACACCATATATTTT
>TRBV5-4|TRBJ2-1|few|-
CASSLNFDYPAVGDEQFF
TGTGCCAGCAGCTTAAACTTTGACTATCCCGCTGTAGGCGATGAGCAGTTCTTC
>TRBV6-5|TRBJ2-1|-|-
CASSYQGWGNEQFF
TGTGCCAGCAGTTATCAGGGATGGGGAAATGAGCAGTTCTTC
>TRBV29-1|TRBJ2-1|many|-
CGSRGRYNEQFF
TGCGGTTCCAGGGGGAGGTACAATGAGCAGTTCTTC
>TRBV10-3|TRBJ2-3|-|TRBD2
CAICSGGRPSTDTQYF
TGTGCCATCTGTAGCGGGGGGCGCCCTAGCACAGATACGCAGTATTTT